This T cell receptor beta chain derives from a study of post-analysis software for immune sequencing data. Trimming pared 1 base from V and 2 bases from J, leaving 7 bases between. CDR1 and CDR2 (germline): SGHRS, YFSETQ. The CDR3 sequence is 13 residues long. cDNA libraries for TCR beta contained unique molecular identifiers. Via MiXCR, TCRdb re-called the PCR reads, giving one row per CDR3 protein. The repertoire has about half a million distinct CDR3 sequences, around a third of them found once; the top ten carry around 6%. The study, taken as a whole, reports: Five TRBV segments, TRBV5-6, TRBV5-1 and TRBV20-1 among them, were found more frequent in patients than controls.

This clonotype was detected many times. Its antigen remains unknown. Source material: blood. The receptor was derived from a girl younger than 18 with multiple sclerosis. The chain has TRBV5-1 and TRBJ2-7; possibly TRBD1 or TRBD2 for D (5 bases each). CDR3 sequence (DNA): TGCGCCAGCAGCTTGTGGGGGACCTACGAGCAGTACTTC. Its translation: CASSLWGTYEQYF.